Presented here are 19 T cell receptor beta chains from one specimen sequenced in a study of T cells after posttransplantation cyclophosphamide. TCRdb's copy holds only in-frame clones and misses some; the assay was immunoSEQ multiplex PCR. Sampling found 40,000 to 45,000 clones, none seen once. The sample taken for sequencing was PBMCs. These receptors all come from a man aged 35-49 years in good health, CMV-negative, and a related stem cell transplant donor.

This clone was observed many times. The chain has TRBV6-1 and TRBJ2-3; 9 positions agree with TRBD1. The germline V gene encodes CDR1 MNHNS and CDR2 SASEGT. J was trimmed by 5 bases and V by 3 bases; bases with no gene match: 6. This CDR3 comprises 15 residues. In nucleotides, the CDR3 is TGTGCCAGCAGTGAGGTGGGACAGGGCAAAGATACGCAGTATTTT. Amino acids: CASSEVGQGKDTQYF.

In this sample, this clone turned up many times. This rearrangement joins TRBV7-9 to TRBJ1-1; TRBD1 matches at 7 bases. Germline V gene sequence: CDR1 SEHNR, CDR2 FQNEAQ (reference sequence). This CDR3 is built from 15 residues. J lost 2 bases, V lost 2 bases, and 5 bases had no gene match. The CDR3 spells CASSLRDRDNTEAFF. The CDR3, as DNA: TGTGCCAGCAGCTTAAGGGACAGAGACAACACTGAAGCTTTCTTT. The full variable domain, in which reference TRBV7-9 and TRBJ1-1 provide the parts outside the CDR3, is DTGVSQNPRHKITKRGQNVTFRCDPISEHNRLYWYRQTLGQGPEFLTYFQNEAQLEKSRLLSDRFSAERPKGSFSTLEIQRTEQGDSAMYLCASSLRDRDNTEAFFGQGTRLTVV.

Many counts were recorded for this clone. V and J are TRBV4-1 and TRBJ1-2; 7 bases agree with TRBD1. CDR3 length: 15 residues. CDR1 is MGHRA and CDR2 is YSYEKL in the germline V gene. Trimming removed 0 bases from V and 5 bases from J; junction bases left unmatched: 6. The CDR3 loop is CASSQDNRGGYGYTF. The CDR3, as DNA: TGCGCCAGCAGCCAAGATAACAGGGGAGGATATGGCTACACCTTC.

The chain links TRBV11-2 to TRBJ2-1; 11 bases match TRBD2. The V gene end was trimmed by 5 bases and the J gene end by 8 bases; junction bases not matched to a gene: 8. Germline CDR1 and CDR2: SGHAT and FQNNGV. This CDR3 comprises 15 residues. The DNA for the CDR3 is TGTGCCAGCAGCCTTAGCGGGAGGGTCTGGTATGAGCAGTTCTTC. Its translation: CASSLSGRVWYEQFF.

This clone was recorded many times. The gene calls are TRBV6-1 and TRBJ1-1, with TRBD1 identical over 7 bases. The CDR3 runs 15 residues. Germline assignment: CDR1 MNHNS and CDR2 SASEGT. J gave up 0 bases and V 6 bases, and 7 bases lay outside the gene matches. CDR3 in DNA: TGTGCCAGCAGGATGATAGGACAGGTGAACACTGAAGCTTTCTTT. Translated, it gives CASRMIGQVNTEAFF.

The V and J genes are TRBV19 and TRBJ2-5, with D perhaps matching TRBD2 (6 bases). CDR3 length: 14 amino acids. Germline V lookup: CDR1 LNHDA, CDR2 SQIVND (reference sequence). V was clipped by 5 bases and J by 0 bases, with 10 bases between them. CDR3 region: CASSRGGNQETQYF. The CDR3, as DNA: TGTGCCAGTAGTCGCGGAGGGAACCAAGAGACCCAGTACTTC.

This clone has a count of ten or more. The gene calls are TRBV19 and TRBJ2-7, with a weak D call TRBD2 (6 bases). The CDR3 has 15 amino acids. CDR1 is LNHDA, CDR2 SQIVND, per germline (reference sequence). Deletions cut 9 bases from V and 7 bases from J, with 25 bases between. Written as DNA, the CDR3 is TGTGCCAGCAGAAGGGAAGGGACTGGCCGTTGGGAGCAGTACTTC. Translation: CASRREGTGRWEQYF.

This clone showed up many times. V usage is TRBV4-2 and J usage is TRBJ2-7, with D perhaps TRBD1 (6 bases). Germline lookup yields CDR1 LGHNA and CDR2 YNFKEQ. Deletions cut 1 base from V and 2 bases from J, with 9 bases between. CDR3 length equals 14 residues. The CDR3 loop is CASSQATGTYEQYF. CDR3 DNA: TGTGCCAGCAGCCAAGCGACAGGTACCTACGAGCAGTACTTC.

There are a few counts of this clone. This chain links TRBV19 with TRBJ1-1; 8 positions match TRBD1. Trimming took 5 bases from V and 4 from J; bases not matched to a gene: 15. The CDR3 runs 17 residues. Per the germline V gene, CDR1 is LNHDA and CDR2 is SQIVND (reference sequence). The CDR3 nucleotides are TGTGCCAGTAGTCGAGGGGGGACAGGATTTGTGGGCACTGAAGCTTTCTTT. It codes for CASSRGGTGFVGTEAFF.

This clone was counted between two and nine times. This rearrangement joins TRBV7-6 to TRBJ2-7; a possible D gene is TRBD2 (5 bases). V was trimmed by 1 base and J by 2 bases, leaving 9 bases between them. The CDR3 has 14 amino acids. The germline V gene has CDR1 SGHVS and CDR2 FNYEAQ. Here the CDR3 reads CASSLDSGTYEQYF. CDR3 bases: TGTGCCAGCAGCTTAGACTCCGGGACCTACGAGCAGTACTTC.

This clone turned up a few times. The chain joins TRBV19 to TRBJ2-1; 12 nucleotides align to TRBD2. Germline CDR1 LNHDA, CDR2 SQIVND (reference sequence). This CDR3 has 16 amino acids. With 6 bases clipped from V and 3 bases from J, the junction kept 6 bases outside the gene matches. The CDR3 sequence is CASRALTSGSYNEQFF. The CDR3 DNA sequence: TGTGCCAGTAGGGCTCTGACTAGCGGGAGCTACAATGAGCAGTTCTTC.

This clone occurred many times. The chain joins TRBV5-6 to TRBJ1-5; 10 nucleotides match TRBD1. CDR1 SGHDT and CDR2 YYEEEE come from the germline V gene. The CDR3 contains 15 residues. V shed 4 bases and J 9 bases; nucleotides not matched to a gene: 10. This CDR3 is CASSVRQGALAPQHF. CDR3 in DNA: TGTGCCAGCAGCGTAAGACAGGGGGCCTTGGCGCCCCAGCATTTT.

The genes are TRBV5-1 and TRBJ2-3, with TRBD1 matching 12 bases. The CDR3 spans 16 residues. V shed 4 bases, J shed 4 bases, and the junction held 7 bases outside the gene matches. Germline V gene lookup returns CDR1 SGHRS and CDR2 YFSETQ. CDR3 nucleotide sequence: TGCGCCAGCAGCCCGGGGACAGGGGGCGTTTCAGATACGCAGTATTTT. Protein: CASSPGTGGVSDTQYF.

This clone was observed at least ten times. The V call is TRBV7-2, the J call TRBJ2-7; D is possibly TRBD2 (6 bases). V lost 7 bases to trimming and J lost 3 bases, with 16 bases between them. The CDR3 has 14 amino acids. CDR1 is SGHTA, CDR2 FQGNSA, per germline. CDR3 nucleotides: TGTGCCAGCACCCCAAGGGTGGGACTCTACGAGCAGTACTTC. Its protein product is CASTPRVGLYEQYF.

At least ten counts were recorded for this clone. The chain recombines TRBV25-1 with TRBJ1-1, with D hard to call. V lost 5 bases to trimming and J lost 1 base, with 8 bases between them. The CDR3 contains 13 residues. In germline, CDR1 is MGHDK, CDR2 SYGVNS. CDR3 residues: CASSWAENTEAFF. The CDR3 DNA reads TGTGCCAGCAGTTGGGCAGAGAACACTGAAGCTTTCTTT. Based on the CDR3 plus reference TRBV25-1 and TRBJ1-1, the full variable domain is EADIYQTPRYLVIGTGKKITLECSQTMGHDKMYWYQQDPGMELHLIHYSYGVNSTEKGDLSSESTVSRIRTEHFPLTLESARPSHTSQYLCASSWAENTEAFFGQGTRLTVV.

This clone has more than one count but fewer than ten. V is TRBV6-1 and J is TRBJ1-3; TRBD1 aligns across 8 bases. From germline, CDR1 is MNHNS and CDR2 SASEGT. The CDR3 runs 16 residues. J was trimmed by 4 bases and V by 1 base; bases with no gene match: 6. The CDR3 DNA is TGTGCCAGCAGTGAAGTTGAGACAGGGGCCGGAAACACCATATATTTT. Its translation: CASSEVETGAGNTIYF.

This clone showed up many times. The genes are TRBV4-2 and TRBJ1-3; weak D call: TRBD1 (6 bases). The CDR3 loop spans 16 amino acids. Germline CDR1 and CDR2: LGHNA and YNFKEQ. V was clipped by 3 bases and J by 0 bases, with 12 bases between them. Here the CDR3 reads CASSQDSDSSGNTIYF. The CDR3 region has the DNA TGTGCCAGCAGCCAGGACTCGGACAGCTCTGGAAACACCATATATTTT.

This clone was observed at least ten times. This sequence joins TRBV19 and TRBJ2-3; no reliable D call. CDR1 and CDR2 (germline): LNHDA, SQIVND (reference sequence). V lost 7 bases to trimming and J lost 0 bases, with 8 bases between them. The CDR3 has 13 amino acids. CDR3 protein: CASTSGSTDTQYF. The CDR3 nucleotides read TGTGCCAGTACTTCCGGTAGCACAGATACGCAGTATTTT. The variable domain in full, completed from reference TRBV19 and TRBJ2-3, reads DGGITQSPKYLFRKEGQNVTLSCEQNLNHDAMYWYRQDPGQGLRLIYYSQIVNDFQKGDIAEGYSVSREKKESFPLTVTSAQKNPTAFYLCASTSGSTDTQYFGPGTRLTVL.

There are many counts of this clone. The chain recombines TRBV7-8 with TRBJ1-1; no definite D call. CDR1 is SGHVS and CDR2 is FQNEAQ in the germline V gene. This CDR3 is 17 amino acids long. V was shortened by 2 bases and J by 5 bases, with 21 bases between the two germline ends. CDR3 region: CASSLTSLNIIWTEAFF. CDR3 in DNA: TGTGCCAGCAGCTTAACATCCCTTAACATTATTTGGACTGAAGCTTTCTTT.